This T cell receptor (beta chain) comes out of a study of HIV-infected patients and healthy controls. Germline V gene data show CDR1 as MNHEY and CDR2 as SVGEGT. V shed 2 bases and J shed 0 bases, with 10 bases lying between them. The CDR3 covers 15 residues. Overall study findings and caveats: Significantly higher mean Gini indices appeared in HIV-infected repertoires, possibly reflecting oligoclonality. Healthy controls carried many MAIT alpha-chain CDR3s, while HIV+ repertoires had few.

As for this clonotype: Its antigen is still unknown.

Antiretroviral therapy had run roughly three months, about 14 weeks, before follow-up blood collection. The repertoire came from unfractionated whole blood and reflected all unsorted peripheral T cells. Reverse transcription used around 500 ng RNA and constant-region primers for alpha and beta. Alpha and beta chain libraries were made separately by chain-specific third strand synthesis with multiplexing indices. A 5' RACE adapter with a random hexamer and the SP2 primer site was joined to cDNA. After a brief PCR adding P5, P7 and a second index, roughly 25 amplification cycles followed. TCRdb itself ran the 5' RACE reads through MiXCR, one entry per CDR3 protein. The sample shows 8,500 to 9,000 distinct CDR3 sequences, over 7.5% of them seen only once.

Here the sequenced sample was blood, taken during antiretroviral therapy. This clonotype was obtained from an adult with HIV infection. V gene TRBV6-2 or TRBV6-3 combines with J gene TRBJ1-2; tentative D call: TRBD1 (5 bases). CDR3 amino acids: CASSYVGASNYGYTF. CDR3 in DNA: TGTGCCAGCAGTTACGTAGGGGCATCTAACTATGGCTACACCTTC.